The 10 T cell receptor beta chains listed next were all sequenced from one sample in a study of OX40 agonist ivuxolimab in advanced cancers. Libraries were prepared by immunoSEQ multiplex PCR; TCRdb keeps only in-frame clonotypes and omits some of them. The sample consists of just under 85,000 clones, approximately 84% of them appearing once. The material sequenced was CD4+ or CD8+ T cells sorted from blood, taken in a trial of the OX40 agonist ivuxolimab. Every receptor here comes from an adult with an advanced solid tumor such as melanoma, head and neck, liver or kidney cancer.

This chain connects TRBV9 to TRBJ2-5, with unresolved D. V dropped 4 bases and J dropped 8 bases, with 12 bases sitting between them. The CDR3 has 12 amino acids. CDR1 and CDR2 from the germline V gene are SGDLS and YYNGEE. The CDR3 DNA is TGTGCCAGCAGCATATCCTCAGGAACCCAGTACTTC. It codes for CASSISSGTQYF.

This clone showed up just a few times. The CDR3 DNA sequence: TGCGCCAGCAGCTTGGAGGGGGGCGCTGGCGCCGGGGAGCTGTTTTTT. It codes for CASSLEGGAGAGELFF. V gene TRBV5-1 combines with J gene TRBJ2-2; D may correspond to TRBD1 or TRBD2 (6 bases each). Trimming stripped 0 bases from V and 6 bases from J, with 15 bases between. The germline gives CDR1 SGHRS, CDR2 YFSETQ. This CDR3 region has 16 residues.

The chain is built from TRBV27 and TRBJ1-4; 9 bases are shared with TRBD1. J lost 5 bases, V lost 6 bases, and 4 bases had no gene match. Germline V gene sequence: CDR1 MNHEY, CDR2 SMNVEV (reference sequence). CDR3 length equals 14 residues. CDR3 DNA: TGTGCCAGCAGGGAGACAGGGGGAAATGAAAAACTGTTTTTT. It is translated as CASRETGGNEKLFF.

The CDR3 DNA reads TGTGCCAGTAGTTCCTTGCTGGACTTGATCGAGCCCCAGCATTTT. Translating it yields CASSSLLDLIEPQHF. The chain has TRBV19 and TRBJ1-5, with no clear D. The CDR3 loop spans 15 amino acids. In germline, CDR1 is LNHDA, CDR2 SQIVND (reference sequence). Trimming removed 5 bases at V and 8 bases at J, with 19 bases between.

This clone has a handful of counts. The chain carries TRBV19 and TRBJ1-6, with 8 bases matching TRBD1. The J segment lost 7 bases and the V segment lost 5 bases, leaving 7 bases of the junction unmatched. Per germline, CDR1 LNHDA and CDR2 SQIVND (reference sequence). The CDR3 is made up of 15 amino acids. In DNA form, the CDR3 reads TGTGCCAGTAGTGCGGACAGGGATCAAAATTCACCCCTCCACTTT. Translation gives CASSADRDQNSPLHF.

The chain couples TRBV19 to TRBJ1-4; unclear D gene. The CDR3 consists of 14 residues. In germline, CDR1 is LNHDA, CDR2 SQIVND (reference sequence). Trimming shortened V by 2 bases and J by 10 bases, and 14 bases separated the two germline ends. This CDR3 reads CASSITSQNGKLFF. CDR3 DNA: TGTGCCAGTAGTATAACCTCTCAGAACGGAAAACTGTTTTTT.

The rearrangement links TRBV29-1 to TRBJ2-3; 8 bases map to TRBD2. The CDR3 is 14 residues long. The trim removed 7 bases at V and 4 bases at J, leaving 10 bases unmatched. CDR1 is SQVTM and CDR2 is ANQGSEA in the germline V gene. CDR3 coding DNA: TGCAGCGCCCGTCGGGGGGGCCAAGCAGATACGCAGTATTTT. It is translated as CSARRGGQADTQYF.

This rearrangement joins TRBV25-1 to TRBJ2-3; D is perhaps TRBD2 (6 bases). The V end lost 2 bases, the J end lost 0 bases, and 9 bases lay between the germline ends. The CDR3 runs to 15 residues. CDR1 MGHDK and CDR2 SYGVNS come from the germline V gene. This CDR3 is CASSEAGTSTDTQYF. In DNA form, the CDR3 reads TGTGCCAGCAGTGAAGCGGGAACTAGCACAGATACGCAGTATTTT.

The chain's CDR3 is CASIRQRYNEQFF. The CDR3 nucleotides read TGTGCCAGCATCAGACAGAGATACAATGAGCAGTTCTTC. The chain links TRBV28 to TRBJ2-1; a possible D gene is TRBD1 (5 bases). The length of the CDR3 is 13 residues. Between the trimmed V and J ends, which lost 7 bases and 4 bases, there was a span of 11 bases. Germline V gene data show CDR1 as MDHEN and CDR2 as SYDVKM.

This clone appeared once. This chain connects TRBV6-1 to TRBJ2-4; D ambiguous. V was cut by 0 bases and J by 4 bases, with 16 bases left in between. Germline V gene lookup returns CDR1 MNHNS and CDR2 SASEGT. The CDR3 totals 17 residues. The CDR3 region has the DNA TGTGCCAGCAGTGAAGCGGCTATTTTTCCAGGAAAAAACATTCAGTACTTC. This sequence encodes CASSEAAIFPGKNIQYF.